These 9 T cell receptor beta chains came from one sample sequenced in a study of cytomegalovirus exposure and HLA in healthy donors. The study ran its PCR with 60 Vbeta and 13 Jbeta primers. The data were produced by immunoSEQ multiplex PCR, yet TCRdb's version contains in-frame clones alone and is incomplete. The table includes about 140,000 clones, over 75% detected once. Sequencing used PBMCs. The receptors were sampled from a man aged 25 to 40 in good health.

There are a few counts of this clone. V gene TRBV7-6 combines with J gene TRBJ2-3; 7 bases match TRBD1. The CDR3 runs to 13 residues. Germline CDR1 and CDR2: SGHVS and FNYEAQ. Trimming took 5 bases from V and 5 from J; bases not matched to a gene: 4. The CDR3 nucleotides read TGTGCCAGCAGCCCCCCAGGGGGAGATACGCAGTATTTT. Residues: CASSPPGGDTQYF.

The CDR3 sequence: CASSEGSYNRQFF. The CDR3 bases are TGTGCCAGCAGCGAAGGGAGTTACAATAGGCAGTTCTTC. V gene TRBV6-5 combines with J gene TRBJ2-1, with a tentative D call TRBD2 (5 bases). CDR1 and CDR2 from the germline V gene are MNHEY and SVGAGI. The germline V and J ends were trimmed by 6 bases and 12 bases, with 18 bases remaining between them. The CDR3 sequence is 13 residues long.

The V and J genes are TRBV27 and TRBJ2-5, with 9 bases identical to TRBD2. Germline CDR1 MNHEY, CDR2 SMNVEV (reference sequence). This CDR3 region has 14 residues. V lost 9 bases and J lost 2; bases outside the gene matches: 7. This CDR3 reads CASPSGTNQETQYF. Written as DNA, the CDR3 is TGTGCCAGTCCTAGCGGGACGAATCAAGAGACCCAGTACTTC.

The chain has TRBV28 and TRBJ1-1; D might be TRBD1 (5 bases). The ends were cut back, 2 bases at V and 3 bases at J, with 10 bases in the middle. The CDR3 spans 14 residues. Germline loops: CDR1 MDHEN, CDR2 SYDVKM. CDR3 DNA sequence: TGTGCCAGCAGTTTAGCGGGGGGGTACACTGAAGCTTTCTTT. Amino acids: CASSLAGGYTEAFF.

In DNA form, the CDR3 reads TGCAGTCCCAGATCGGGGACTGAAGCTTTCTTT. It is translated as CSPRSGTEAFF. V is TRBV20-1 and J is TRBJ1-1; D is unresolved. From germline, CDR1 is DFQATT and CDR2 SNEGSKA (reference sequence). This CDR3 contains 11 residues. Trimming removed 8 bases at V and 5 bases at J, with 12 bases between.

This clone was detected only a few times. The chain couples TRBV27 to TRBJ2-7; perhaps TRBD2 as D (7 bases). CDR1 MNHEY and CDR2 SMNVEV come from the germline V gene (reference sequence). V shed 5 bases and J shed 7 bases, with 18 bases lying between them. The CDR3 spans 14 residues. The CDR3 bases are TGTGCCAGCAGTAGGGGGGGGCTCGGATGGGAGCAGTACTTC. Its translation: CASSRGGLGWEQYF.

V usage is TRBV7-9 and J usage is TRBJ1-2; 8 bases align to TRBD1. Germline CDR1 SEHNR, CDR2 FQNEAQ (reference sequence). Trimming took 5 bases from V and 8 from J; bases not matched to a gene: 13. The CDR3 loop spans 15 amino acids. DNA of the CDR3: TGTGCCAGCAGCACGAGACAGGGGAAGGAATTCGGCTACACCTTC. Translating gives CASSTRQGKEFGYTF.

This chain links TRBV19 with TRBJ1-4, with D hard to call. This CDR3 comprises 12 residues. V was clipped by 3 bases and J by 8 bases, with 7 bases between them. Germline assignment: CDR1 LNHDA and CDR2 SQIVND (reference sequence). CDR3 coding DNA: TGTGCCAGTAGTATTGGAGGGGAAAAACTGTTTTTT. Encoded protein: CASSIGGEKLFF.

The chain links TRBV28 to TRBJ1-2; TRBD1 agrees at 7 bases. J gave up 7 bases and V 5 bases, and 4 bases lay outside the gene matches. The germline gives CDR1 MDHEN, CDR2 SYDVKM. The CDR3 runs to 12 residues. The CDR3: CASSTGVFGYTF. Written as DNA, the CDR3 is TGTGCCAGCAGTACAGGGGTCTTTGGCTACACCTTC.